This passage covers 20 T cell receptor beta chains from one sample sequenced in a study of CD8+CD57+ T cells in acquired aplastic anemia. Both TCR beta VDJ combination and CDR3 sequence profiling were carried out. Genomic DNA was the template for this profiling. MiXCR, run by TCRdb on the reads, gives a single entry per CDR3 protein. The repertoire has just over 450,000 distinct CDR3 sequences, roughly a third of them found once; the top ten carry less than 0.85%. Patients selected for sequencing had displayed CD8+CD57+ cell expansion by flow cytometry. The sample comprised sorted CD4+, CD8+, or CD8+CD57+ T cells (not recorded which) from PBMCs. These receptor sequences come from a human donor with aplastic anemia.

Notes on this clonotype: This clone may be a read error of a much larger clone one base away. The CDR3 DNA sequence: TGTGCCAGCAGCCACTCCGAAGGGGGCTACACCTTC. Its translation is CASSHSEGGYTF. The rearrangement joins TRBV12-3 or TRBV12-4 to TRBJ1-2; no definite D call. Trimming cost V 6 bases and J 8 bases, with 13 bases left between them. This CDR3 region has 12 residues.

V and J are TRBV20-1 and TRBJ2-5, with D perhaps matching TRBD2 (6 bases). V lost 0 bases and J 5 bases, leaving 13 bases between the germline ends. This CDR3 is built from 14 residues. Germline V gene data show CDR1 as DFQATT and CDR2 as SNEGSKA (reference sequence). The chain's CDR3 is CSARETSFRETQYF. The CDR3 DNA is TGCAGTGCTAGAGAGACTAGTTTTCGGGAGACCCAGTACTTC.

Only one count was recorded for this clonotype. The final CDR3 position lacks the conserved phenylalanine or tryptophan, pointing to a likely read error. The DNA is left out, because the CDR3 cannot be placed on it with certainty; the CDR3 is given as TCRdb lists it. The CDR3 reads CATSDPGPL. The genes are TRBV24-1 and TRBJ2-5. Germline CDR1 and CDR2: KGHDR and SFDVKD. With termini counted, the CDR3 has 9 amino acids.

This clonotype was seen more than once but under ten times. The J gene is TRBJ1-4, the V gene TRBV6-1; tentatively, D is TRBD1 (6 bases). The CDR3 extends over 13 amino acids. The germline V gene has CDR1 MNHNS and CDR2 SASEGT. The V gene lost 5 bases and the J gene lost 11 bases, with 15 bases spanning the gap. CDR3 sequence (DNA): TGTGCCAGCAGTCCCACAGGGTATAGGAAACTGTTTTTT. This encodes CASSPTGYRKLFF.

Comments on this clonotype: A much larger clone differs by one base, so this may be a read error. CDR3 loop: CASSWSFQGSGCTF. In nucleotides, the CDR3 is TGCGCCAGCAGCTGGTCGTTCCAGGGGTCGGGCTGCACCTTC. The rearrangement joins TRBV7-9 to TRBJ1-2; D may be TRBD1 (6 bases). The CDR3 spans 14 residues. Germline assignment: CDR1 SEHNR and CDR2 FQNEAQ (reference sequence).

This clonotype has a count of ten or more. CDR3 DNA sequence: TGTGCCAGCAGTGGTGTAGACAGGGTTAATCAGCCCCAGCATTTT. Translated: CASSGVDRVNQPQHF. This sequence joins TRBV2 and TRBJ1-5, with TRBD1 matching 7 bases. V shed 4 bases, J shed 4 bases, and the junction held 7 bases outside the gene matches. Germline-derived CDR1 and CDR2 are SNHLY and FYNNEI. This CDR3 is 15 amino acids long.

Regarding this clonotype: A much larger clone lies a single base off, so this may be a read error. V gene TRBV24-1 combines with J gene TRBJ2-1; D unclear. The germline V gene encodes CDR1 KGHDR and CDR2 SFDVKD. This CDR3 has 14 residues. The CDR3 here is CATSDPLKYNGQFF. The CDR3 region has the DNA TGTGCCACCAGTGACCCTTTAAAGTACAATGGGCAGTTCTTC.

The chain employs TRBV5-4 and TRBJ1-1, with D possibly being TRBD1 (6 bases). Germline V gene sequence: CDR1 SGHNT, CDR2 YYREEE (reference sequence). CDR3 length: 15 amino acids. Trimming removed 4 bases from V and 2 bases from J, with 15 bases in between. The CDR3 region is CASSLNLGGNTEAFF. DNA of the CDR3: TGTGCCAGCAGCCTCAACCTAGGGGGAAACACTGAAGCTTTCTTT.

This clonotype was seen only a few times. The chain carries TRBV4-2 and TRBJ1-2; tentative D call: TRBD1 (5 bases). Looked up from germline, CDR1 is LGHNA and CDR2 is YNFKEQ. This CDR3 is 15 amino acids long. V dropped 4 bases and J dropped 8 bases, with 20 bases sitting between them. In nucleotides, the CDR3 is TGTGCCAGCAGCCCAGGAGAAGGGGCGCGTCAGGGCTACACCTTC. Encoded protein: CASSPGEGARQGYTF.

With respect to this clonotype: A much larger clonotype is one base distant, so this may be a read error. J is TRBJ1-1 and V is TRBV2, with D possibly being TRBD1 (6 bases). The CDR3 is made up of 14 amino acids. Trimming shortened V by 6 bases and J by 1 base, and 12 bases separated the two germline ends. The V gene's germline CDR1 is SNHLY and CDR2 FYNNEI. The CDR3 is CASRLDSRNTEAFF. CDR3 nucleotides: TGTGCCAGCAGATTGGACAGCCGGAACACTGAAGCTTTCTTT.

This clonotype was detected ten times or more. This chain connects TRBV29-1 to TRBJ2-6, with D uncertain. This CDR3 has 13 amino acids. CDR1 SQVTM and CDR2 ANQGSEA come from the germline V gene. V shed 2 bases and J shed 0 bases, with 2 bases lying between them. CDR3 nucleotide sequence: TGCAGCGTTGAATACTCTGGGGCCAACGTCCTGACTTTC. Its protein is CSVEYSGANVLTF.

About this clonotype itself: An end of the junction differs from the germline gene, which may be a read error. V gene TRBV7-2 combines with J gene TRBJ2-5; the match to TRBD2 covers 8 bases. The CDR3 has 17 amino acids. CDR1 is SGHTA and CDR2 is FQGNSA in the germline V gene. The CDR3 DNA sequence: TGTGCTAGCAGCCTAGCCTTGACTAGCGAGAACGCAGAGACCCAGTACTTC. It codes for CASSLALTSENAETQYF.

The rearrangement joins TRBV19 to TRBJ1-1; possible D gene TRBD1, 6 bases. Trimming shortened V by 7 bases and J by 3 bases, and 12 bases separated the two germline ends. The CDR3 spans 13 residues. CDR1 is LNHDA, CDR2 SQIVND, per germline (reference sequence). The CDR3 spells CASTWGPDTEAFF. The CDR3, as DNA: TGTGCCAGTACTTGGGGGCCTGACACTGAAGCTTTCTTT.

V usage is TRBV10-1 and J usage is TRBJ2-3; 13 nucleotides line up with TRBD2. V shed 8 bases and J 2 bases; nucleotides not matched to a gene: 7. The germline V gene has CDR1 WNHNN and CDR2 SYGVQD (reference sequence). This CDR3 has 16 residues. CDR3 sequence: CASGMTSGGNTDTQYF. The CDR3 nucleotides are TGCGCCAGCGGGATGACTAGCGGGGGGAACACAGATACGCAGTATTTT.

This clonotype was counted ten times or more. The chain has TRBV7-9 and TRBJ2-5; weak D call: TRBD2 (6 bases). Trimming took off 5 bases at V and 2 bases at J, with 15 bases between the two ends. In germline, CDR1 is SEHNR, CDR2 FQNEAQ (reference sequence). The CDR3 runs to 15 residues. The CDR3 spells CASSPGVADQETQYF. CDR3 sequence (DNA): TGTGCCAGCAGCCCCGGAGTAGCGGATCAAGAGACCCAGTACTTC. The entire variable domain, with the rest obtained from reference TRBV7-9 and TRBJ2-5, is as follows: DTGVSQNPRHKITKRGQNVTFRCDPISEHNRLYWYRQTLGQGPEFLTYFQNEAQLEKSRLLSDRFSAERPKGSFSTLEIQRTEQGDSAMYLCASSPGVADQETQYFGPGTRLLVL.

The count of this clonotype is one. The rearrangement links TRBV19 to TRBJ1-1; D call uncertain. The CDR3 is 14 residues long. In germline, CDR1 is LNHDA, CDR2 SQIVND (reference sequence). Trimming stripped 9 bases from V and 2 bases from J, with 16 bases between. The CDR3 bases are TGTGCCAGCAGTTCCACGGACCGAAACACTGAAGCTTTCTTT. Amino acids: CASSSTDRNTEAFF.

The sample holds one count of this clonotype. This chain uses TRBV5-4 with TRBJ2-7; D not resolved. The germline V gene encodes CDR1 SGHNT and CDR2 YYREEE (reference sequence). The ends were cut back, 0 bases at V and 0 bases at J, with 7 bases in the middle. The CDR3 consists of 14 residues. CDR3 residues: CASSLGLFSYEQYF. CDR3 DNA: TGTGCCAGCAGCTTGGGACTTTTCTCCTACGAGCAGTACTTC. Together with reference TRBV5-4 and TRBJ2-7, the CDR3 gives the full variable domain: ETGVTQSPTHLIKTRGQQVTLRCSSQSGHNTVSWYQQALGQGPQFIFQYYREEENGRGNFPPRFSGLQFPNYSSELNVNALELDDSALYLCASSLGLFSYEQYFGPGTRLTVT.

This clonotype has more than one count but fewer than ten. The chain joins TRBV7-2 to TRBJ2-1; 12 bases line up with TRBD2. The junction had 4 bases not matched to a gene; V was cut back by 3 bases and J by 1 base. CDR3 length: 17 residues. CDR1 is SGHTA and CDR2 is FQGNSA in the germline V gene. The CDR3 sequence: CASSFALAGGSYNEQFF. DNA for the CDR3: TGTGCCAGCAGCTTTGCCCTAGCGGGAGGGTCCTACAATGAGCAGTTCTTC.

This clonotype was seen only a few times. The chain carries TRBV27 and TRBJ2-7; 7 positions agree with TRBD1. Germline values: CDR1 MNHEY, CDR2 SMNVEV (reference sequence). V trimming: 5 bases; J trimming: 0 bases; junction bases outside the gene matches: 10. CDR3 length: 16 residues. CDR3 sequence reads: CASSTGAAGGSYEQYF. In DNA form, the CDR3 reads TGTGCCAGCAGTACAGGGGCCGCGGGTGGCTCCTACGAGCAGTACTTC.

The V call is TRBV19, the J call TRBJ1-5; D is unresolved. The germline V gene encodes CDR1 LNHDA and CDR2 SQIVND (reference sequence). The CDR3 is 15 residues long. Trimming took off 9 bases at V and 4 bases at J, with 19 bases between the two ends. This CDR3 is CASSYSVGGNQPQHF. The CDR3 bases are TGTGCCAGCAGTTACTCGGTGGGCGGGAATCAGCCCCAGCATTTT.